Listed below are T cell receptor beta chains from one sample, sequenced in a study of blood T cells in healthy people across ages. TCRdb recomputed calls from the 5' RACE reads with MiXCR, one row per CDR3 protein. The sample includes roughly 1.5 million distinct CDR3 sequences, roughly 43% of them seen just once. Sequences were obtained from blood. The receptor source for this set is a woman between 18 and 30 years old in good health. CDR3s include the opening cysteine and the closing phenylalanine or tryptophan. The order of the fields is clone size, J gene, D gene, V gene, CDR3 protein, CDR3 DNA. A D gene is named only where the DNA matches it firmly. Not all rows give a size; the values are once, few, many and, for expanded clones, a class.

abundance: .; j_gene: TRBJ1-4; d_gene: .; v_gene: TRBV6-5; CDR3aa: CASSYRQPGLVDEKLFF; CDR3nt: TGTGCCAGCAGTTACCGGCAGCCTGGCCTGGTTGATGAAAAACTGTTTTTT
abundance: once; j_gene: TRBJ2-1; d_gene: TRBD2; v_gene: TRBV6-2/TRBV6-3; CDR3aa: CASSLLQTSGLYNEQFF; CDR3nt: TGTGCCAGCAGTTTACTCCAGACTAGCGGCCTTTACAATGAGCAGTTCTTC
abundance: .; j_gene: TRBJ1-1; d_gene: .; v_gene: TRBV7-9; CDR3aa: CASSFGGPSYTEAFF; CDR3nt: TGTGCCAGCAGCTTTGGAGGACCTAGCTACACTGAAGCTTTCTTT
abundance: once; j_gene: TRBJ2-5; d_gene: .; v_gene: TRBV4-1; CDR3aa: CASSQAFKQYF; CDR3nt: TGCGCCAGCAGCCAAGCTTTCAAGCAGTACTTC
abundance: .; j_gene: TRBJ1-2; d_gene: .; v_gene: TRBV10-3; CDR3aa: CAISDGHTNYGYTF; CDR3nt: TGTGCCATCAGTGACGGACACACAAACTATGGCTACACCTTC
abundance: .; j_gene: TRBJ1-5; d_gene: TRBD1; v_gene: TRBV20-1; CDR3aa: CSAPVGTGYQPQHF; CDR3nt: TGCAGTGCTCCGGTCGGGACAGGGTATCAGCCCCAGCATTTT
abundance: many; j_gene: TRBJ2-1; d_gene: .; v_gene: TRBV29-1; CDR3aa: CSVFGQTYNEQFF; CDR3nt: TGCAGCGTATTTGGACAGACCTACAATGAGCAGTTCTTC
abundance: few; j_gene: TRBJ2-5; d_gene: .; v_gene: TRBV7-8; CDR3aa: CASSLLIQVGKETQYF; CDR3nt: TGTGCCAGCAGCTTACTCATCCAGGTCGGGAAGGAGACCCAGTACTTC
abundance: .; j_gene: TRBJ2-3; d_gene: TRBD2; v_gene: TRBV7-2; CDR3aa: CASSLAAGRPDTQYF; CDR3nt: TGTGCCAGCAGCTTAGCAGCCGGGAGGCCAGATACGCAGTATTTT
abundance: many; j_gene: TRBJ2-1; d_gene: .; v_gene: TRBV6-5; CDR3aa: CASSWGRYNEQFF; CDR3nt: TGTGCCAGCAGTTGGGGTCGCTACAATGAGCAGTTCTTC
abundance: .; j_gene: TRBJ2-4; d_gene: TRBD1; v_gene: TRBV4-1; CDR3aa: CASSQGQFPYNEQYF; CDR3nt: TGCGCCAGCAGCCAGGGACAGTTCCCCTACAATGAGCAGTACTTC
abundance: .; j_gene: TRBJ2-3; d_gene: TRBD1; v_gene: TRBV14; CDR3aa: CASSSTGGRTDTQYF; CDR3nt: TGTGCCAGCAGCTCGACAGGGGGCAGGACAGATACGCAGTATTTT
abundance: few; j_gene: TRBJ2-7; d_gene: .; v_gene: TRBV5-5; CDR3aa: CASSPREAATYEQYF; CDR3nt: TGTGCCAGCAGCCCGAGGGAGGCAGCCACCTACGAGCAGTACTTC
abundance: .; j_gene: TRBJ2-1; d_gene: .; v_gene: TRBV29-1; CDR3aa: CSVEDPGTPSHDQFF; CDR3nt: TGCAGCGTTGAAGACCCGGGAACACCGTCCCATGATCAGTTCTTC
abundance: .; j_gene: TRBJ1-2; d_gene: .; v_gene: TRBV6-6; CDR3aa: CASSKGGEPYYGYTF; CDR3nt: TGTGCCAGCAGCAAGGGAGGGGAACCTTACTATGGCTACACCTTC
abundance: .; j_gene: TRBJ2-3; d_gene: .; v_gene: TRBV11-2; CDR3aa: CASSLGAGIDTQYF; CDR3nt: TGTGCCAGCAGCTTAGGGGCAGGGATAGATACGCAGTATTTT
abundance: .; j_gene: TRBJ2-7; d_gene: TRBD2; v_gene: TRBV28; CDR3aa: CASSFGGRSSYEQYF; CDR3nt: TGTGCCAGCAGTTTTGGCGGGAGAAGTAGCTACGAGCAGTACTTC
abundance: .; j_gene: TRBJ1-4; d_gene: .; v_gene: TRBV30; CDR3aa: CAWSWGTRNEKLFF; CDR3nt: TGTGCCTGGAGTTGGGGGACAAGGAATGAAAAACTGTTTTTT
abundance: .; j_gene: TRBJ2-1; d_gene: .; v_gene: TRBV27; CDR3aa: CASSSDPGYNEQCF; CDR3nt: TGTGCCAGCAGTTCGGATCCGGGCTACAATGAGCAGTGCTTC
abundance: few; j_gene: TRBJ2-3; d_gene: .; v_gene: TRBV12-3/TRBV12-4; CDR3aa: CASSPPRANEYTQYF; CDR3nt: TGTGCCAGCAGTCCGCCCCGGGCTAACGAGTATACGCAGTATTTT
abundance: .; j_gene: TRBJ2-7; d_gene: TRBD2; v_gene: TRBV7-3; CDR3aa: CASSKTLAGDEQYF; CDR3nt: TGTGCCAGCAGCAAGACACTAGCGGGAGACGAGCAGTACTTC
abundance: few; j_gene: TRBJ2-3; d_gene: TRBD2; v_gene: TRBV9; CDR3aa: CASSGLAGGDTQYF; CDR3nt: TGTGCCAGCAGCGGACTAGCGGGGGGAGATACGCAGTATTTT
abundance: few; j_gene: TRBJ1-2; d_gene: .; v_gene: TRBV27; CDR3aa: CASSYTRRGYGYTF; CDR3nt: TGTGCCAGCAGTTATACGAGACGGGGCTATGGCTACACCTTC
abundance: .; j_gene: TRBJ2-1; d_gene: TRBD2; v_gene: TRBV7-2; CDR3aa: CASSHLAGGSIEQVF; CDR3nt: TGTGCCAGCAGCCACTTAGCGGGGGGGTCTATTGAGCAGGTCTTC
abundance: .; j_gene: TRBJ2-7; d_gene: TRBD2; v_gene: TRBV3-1; CDR3aa: CASSQDRLAVSYEQYF; CDR3nt: TGTGCCAGCAGCCAAGATAGACTAGCGGTTTCCTACGAGCAGTACTTC
abundance: few; j_gene: TRBJ2-7; d_gene: .; v_gene: TRBV12-3/TRBV12-4; CDR3aa: CASQSGAEQYF; CDR3nt: TGTGCCAGCCAATCGGGAGCCGAGCAGTACTTC
abundance: .; j_gene: TRBJ1-5; d_gene: .; v_gene: TRBV7-2; CDR3aa: CASSSYGTVGSNQPQHF; CDR3nt: TGTGCCAGCAGCTCCTACGGGACGGTCGGTAGCAATCAGCCCCAGCATTTT
abundance: many; j_gene: TRBJ2-7; d_gene: .; v_gene: TRBV27; CDR3aa: CASSPSPSYEQYF; CDR3nt: TGTGCCAGCAGTCCCTCTCCGAGCTACGAGCAGTACTTC